These 30 T cell receptor beta chains came from one sample sequenced in a study of T cell responses to AZD1222 COVID-19 vaccine (dated by TCRdb to 2020 to 2023). Explained via the paper, the time point label denotes: baseline before first vaccination. The library relied on the immunoSEQ multiplex PCR assay. TCRdb re-hosts the immuneACCESS table, in-frame sequences only. Its copies lack some clones; in the studies checked, an unresolved V gene accounts for under half of them, and the cause for the rest is not known. Across this sample there are 80,000 to 100,000 clones, with over 85% seen only once. Roughly 13% of the sample is held by the ten biggest clonotypes. Sequencing was performed on peripheral blood, taken on day 0 of AZD1222 vaccination. These receptors were obtained from an adult in good health.

The chain has TRBV12-3 or TRBV12-4 and TRBJ2-3; D possibly corresponds to TRBD1 (6 bases). V gave up 7 bases and J gave up 4 bases, with 6 bases separating them. The CDR3 is made up of 11 amino acids. CDR3 in DNA: TGTGCCAGCACAGGGGCAGATACGCAGTATTTT. Its translation: CASTGADTQYF.

The rearrangement uses TRBV28 and TRBJ1-3; 7 bases match TRBD1. The V segment lost 8 bases and the J segment 2 bases; nucleotides outside the gene matches: 6. Germline assignment: CDR1 MDHEN and CDR2 SYDVKM. This CDR3 comprises 14 residues. This chain's CDR3 is CASRSGGPGNTIYF. The CDR3 DNA reads as TGTGCCAGCCGGTCAGGGGGGCCTGGAAACACCATATATTTT.

The chain is built from TRBV7-9 and TRBJ2-1, with TRBD2 identical over 7 bases. This CDR3 spans 14 amino acids. In germline, CDR1 is SEHNR, CDR2 FQNEAQ (reference sequence). After removal of 1 base from V and 8 bases from J, the junction contained 5 bases not matched to a gene. This chain's CDR3 is CASSLGLASDEQFF. The CDR3 nucleotides are TGTGCCAGCAGCTTAGGACTAGCAAGCGATGAGCAGTTCTTC.

This chain joins TRBV6-4 and TRBJ1-6; TRBD1 aligns across 8 bases. V lost 5 bases, J lost 9 bases, and 9 bases stayed unmatched. The germline V gene has CDR1 MRHNA and CDR2 SNTAGT. There are 15 residues in the CDR3. DNA of the CDR3: TGTGCCAGCAGTCCGGACAGGGTCCCTGGTTCACCCCTCCACTTT. Its translation is CASSPDRVPGSPLHF.

V and J are TRBV7-9 and TRBJ2-1, with 9 bases identical to TRBD2. The germline V gene encodes CDR1 SEHNR and CDR2 FQNEAQ (reference sequence). The ends lost 1 base at V and 7 bases at J; junction bases unmatched: 5. This CDR3 is built from 15 residues. CDR3 sequence (DNA): TGTGCCAGCAGCTTAGAAAGCGGGGGGTGGAATGAGCAGTTCTTC. Translated: CASSLESGGWNEQFF.

This clone was counted a few times. CDR3 region: CASSPGTGGSLGQPQHF. CDR3 sequence (DNA): TGTGCCAGCAGTCCCGGGACAGGGGGTTCCTTGGGTCAGCCCCAGCATTTT. The gene calls are TRBV7-9 and TRBJ1-5; 11 nucleotides align to TRBD1. V shed 6 bases, J shed 6 bases, and the junction held 13 bases outside the gene matches. Germline loops: CDR1 SEHNR, CDR2 FQNEAQ (reference sequence). The CDR3 covers 17 residues.

The chain employs TRBV9 and TRBJ1-6; D remains ambiguous. Looked up from germline, CDR1 is SGDLS and CDR2 is YYNGEE. V lost 0 bases and J lost 8, with 12 bases in between. This CDR3 comprises 15 residues. The CDR3 loop reads CASSVELGGDSPLHF. The CDR3 DNA follows: TGTGCCAGCAGCGTAGAGTTAGGTGGAGATTCACCCCTCCACTTT.

The chain employs TRBV27 and TRBJ2-2; D perhaps matches TRBD1 (5 bases). Germline CDR1 is MNHEY and CDR2 is SMNVEV (reference sequence). The CDR3 loop spans 16 amino acids. Trimming pared 3 bases from V and 1 base from J, leaving 12 bases between. In nucleotides, the CDR3 is TGTGCCAGCAGTTTCCGCAGGGTCCTGAACACCGGGGAGCTGTTTTTT. This sequence encodes CASSFRRVLNTGELFF.

The V gene is TRBV19, the J gene TRBJ1-1; D ambiguous. The CDR3 is 13 amino acids. Germline V gene data show CDR1 as LNHDA and CDR2 as SQIVND (reference sequence). The V gene lost 3 bases and the J gene lost 7 bases, with 12 bases spanning the gap. The CDR3 DNA is TGTGCCAGTAGTATGGAGGGATCGGGTGAAGCTTTCTTT. Encoded protein: CASSMEGSGEAFF.

This chain uses TRBV6-2 or TRBV6-3 with TRBJ2-1, with TRBD1 as a possible D gene (6 bases). V lost 4 bases and J lost 0, with 10 bases in between. Germline CDR1 and CDR2: MNHEY and SVGEGT. The CDR3 extends over 15 amino acids. The CDR3 loop reads CASSSTGYSYNEQFF. The CDR3 nucleotides read TGTGCCAGCAGTTCCACAGGGTACTCCTACAATGAGCAGTTCTTC.

This chain uses TRBV7-3 with TRBJ1-1; D is ambiguous. The CDR3 covers 15 residues. Germline V gene sequence: CDR1 SGHTA, CDR2 FQGTGA. The V and J ends lost 3 bases and 3 bases respectively, with 14 bases between them. The CDR3 sequence: CASSLRFGEDTEAFF. The CDR3 nucleotides read TGTGCCAGCAGCTTGCGTTTTGGGGAGGACACTGAAGCTTTCTTT.

The J gene is TRBJ2-3, the V gene TRBV12-3 or TRBV12-4; D ambiguous. The germline V and J ends were trimmed by 6 bases and 4 bases, with 8 bases remaining between them. The CDR3 has 12 residues. The CDR3 coding sequence is TGTGCCAGCAGCCATATCCCAGATACGCAGTATTTT. Translation gives CASSHIPDTQYF.

The chain joins TRBV2 to TRBJ2-1; D is unresolved. Germline V gene lookup returns CDR1 SNHLY and CDR2 FYNNEI. The CDR3 is made up of 12 amino acids. V lost 5 bases to trimming and J lost 4 bases, with 6 bases between them. CDR3 coding DNA: TGTGCCAGCAGTTCGATGTACAATGAGCAGTTCTTC. Amino acids: CASSSMYNEQFF.

This chain uses TRBV5-6 with TRBJ1-2; D gene uncertain. Trimming stripped 2 bases from V and 0 bases from J, with 11 bases between. Germline values: CDR1 SGHDT, CDR2 YYEEEE. This CDR3 has 15 residues. The chain's CDR3 is CASSLLGLANYGYTF. CDR3 sequence (DNA): TGTGCCAGCAGCTTACTAGGCCTAGCTAACTATGGCTACACCTTC.

This clone has only a few counts. This chain uses TRBV20-1 with TRBJ1-1; D is undetermined. V gave up 0 bases and J gave up 7 bases, with 3 bases separating them. This CDR3 comprises 10 residues. The germline V gene has CDR1 DFQATT and CDR2 SNEGSKA (reference sequence). CDR3 loop: CSAREGEAFF. Written as DNA, the CDR3 is TGCAGTGCTAGAGAGGGTGAAGCTTTCTTT.

The CDR3: CASGQGISSGANVLTF. Written as DNA, the CDR3 is TGTGCCAGCGGGCAGGGAATAAGCTCTGGGGCCAACGTCCTGACTTTC. J is TRBJ2-6 and V is TRBV7-7; tentative D call: TRBD1 (5 bases). Germline CDR1 is SSHAT and CDR2 is FNYEAQ (reference sequence). This CDR3 is built from 16 residues. Trimming took off 8 bases at V and 0 bases at J, with 14 bases between the two ends.

This chain uses TRBV7-2 with TRBJ1-2, with D unclear. The germline gives CDR1 SGHTA, CDR2 FQGNSA. The CDR3 has 12 residues. V was clipped by 5 bases and J by 7 bases, with 11 bases between them. CDR3 nucleotides: TGTGCCAGCAGCCAAGGTACGGGTGGCTACACCTTC. This gives the protein CASSQGTGGYTF. Full variable domain (remainder filled in from reference TRBV7-2 and TRBJ1-2): GAGVSQSPSNKVTEKGKDVELRCDPISGHTALYWYRQSLGQGLEFLIYFQGNSAPDKSGLPSDRFSAERTGGSVSTLTIQRTQQEDSAVYLCASSQGTGGYTFGSGTRLTVV.

The DNA of the CDR3 is TGTGCCAGCATAGCGGGGTCCGGGGCCAACGTCCTGACTTTC. It codes for CASIAGSGANVLTF. The chain is built from TRBV5-4 and TRBJ2-6; TRBD2 matches at 8 bases. The J segment lost 4 bases and the V segment lost 6 bases, leaving 3 bases of the junction unmatched. Looked up from germline, CDR1 is SGHNT and CDR2 is YYREEE (reference sequence). There are 14 residues in the CDR3.

This sequence joins TRBV19 and TRBJ2-1, with TRBD2 as a possible D gene (6 bases). The ends were cut back, 6 bases at V and 0 bases at J, with 15 bases in the middle. Germline V gene lookup returns CDR1 LNHDA and CDR2 SQIVND (reference sequence). The CDR3 totals 16 residues. The CDR3 loop reads CASRTGGLSSYNEQFF. The DNA for the CDR3 is TGTGCCAGTAGGACCGGGGGTCTAAGCTCCTACAATGAGCAGTTCTTC.

The gene calls are TRBV9 and TRBJ2-6; D remains ambiguous. This CDR3 contains 18 residues. Trimming removed 3 bases at V and 0 bases at J, with 16 bases between. The germline CDR1 and CDR2 sequences are SGDLS and YYNGEE. Here the CDR3 DNA reads TGTGCCAGCAGCGCTAACACCGTGGTGGGCTCTGGGGCCAACGTCCTGACTTTC. Translating it yields CASSANTVVGSGANVLTF.

A note on this clone: A junction end diverges from the germline sequence, so it may reflect a read error. The rearrangement joins TRBV27 to TRBJ2-1; 7 positions agree with TRBD1. CDR1 and CDR2 (germline): MNHEY, SMNVEV (reference sequence). CDR3 length: 15 amino acids. The CDR3, as DNA: TGTGCCAGCAGTTTATCGAATTCAGCTCGACAGGGCGCACTCTTC. It yields the protein CASSLSNSARQGALF.

The CDR3 is CASSQDPRGSYNSPLHF. DNA for the CDR3: TGTGCCAGCAGCCAGGATCCCAGGGGTTCCTATAATTCACCCCTCCACTTT. The rearrangement uses TRBV3-1 (or the pseudogene TRBV3-2) and TRBJ1-6, with a tentative D call TRBD1 (6 bases). The V end lost 3 bases, the J end lost 1 base, and 13 bases lay between the germline ends. Per germline, CDR1 LGHDT and CDR2 YNNKEL (reference sequence). The CDR3 length is 17 residues.

The CDR3 sequence is CASSLRLAGRDEQFF. The CDR3 bases are TGTGCCAGCAGCTTAAGGCTAGCGGGACGGGATGAGCAGTTCTTC. V usage is TRBV7-3 and J usage is TRBJ2-1; the match to TRBD2 covers 9 bases. The CDR3 runs 15 residues. Trimming cost V 1 base and J 8 bases; bases outside gene matches: 6. Per the germline V gene, CDR1 is SGHTA and CDR2 is FQGTGA.

This rearrangement joins TRBV19 to TRBJ1-5, with 9 bases lining up with TRBD1. The CDR3 sequence is 16 residues long. V lost 6 bases, J lost 5 bases, and 11 bases stayed unmatched. Germline CDR1 and CDR2: LNHDA and SQIVND (reference sequence). CDR3 sequence reads: CASRNPGQGIDQPQHF. For the CDR3, the DNA is TGTGCCAGTAGAAATCCGGGACAGGGCATCGATCAGCCCCAGCATTTT.

In its sample, this clone was seen once. The gene calls are TRBV28 and TRBJ2-7, with 7 bases identical to TRBD2. The CDR3 contains 18 residues. J lost 7 bases, V lost 3 bases, and 21 bases had no gene match. Germline-derived CDR1 and CDR2 are MDHEN and SYDVKM. The CDR3, as DNA: TGTGCCAGCAGTTTGATAAGCGCGGGAGAGTACAGACGTCGAGAGCAGTACTTC. Its protein product is CASSLISAGEYRRREQYF.

V gene TRBV10-3 combines with J gene TRBJ2-3; 11 bases match TRBD2. The length of the CDR3 is 16 residues. The germline gives CDR1 ENHRY, CDR2 SYGVKD. Losses at the gene ends were 4 bases for V and 0 bases for J; bases not matched to a gene: 3. For the CDR3, the DNA is TGTGCCATCAGTGCCGGGACTAGCGGTAGCACAGATACGCAGTATTTT. Translated, it gives CAISAGTSGSTDTQYF.

The chain is built from TRBV6-4 and TRBJ2-1; 8 bases are a match to TRBD1. Germline CDR1 MRHNA, CDR2 SNTAGT. CDR3 size: 16 residues. V was pared by 6 bases and J by 6 bases, with 13 bases of the junction left unmatched. CDR3 DNA: TGTGCCAGCAGACATCAAGCAGGACAGGGATCCAATGAGCAGTTCTTC. It is translated as CASRHQAGQGSNEQFF.

The rearrangement joins TRBV5-5 to TRBJ2-2; maybe TRBD1 (6 bases). The CDR3 length is 15 residues. The V end lost 4 bases, the J end lost 5 bases, and 15 bases lay between the germline ends. CDR1 SGHKS and CDR2 YYEKEE come from the germline V gene (reference sequence). In DNA, the CDR3 is TGTGCCAGCAGCAAAATGGGGCAGGGGACCGGGGAGCTGTTTTTT. This sequence encodes CASSKMGQGTGELFF.

This clone counts as medium-sized (0.01 to 0.1%). The chain employs TRBV7-9 and TRBJ1-1; D gene ambiguous. The germline V and J ends were trimmed by 0 bases and 0 bases, with 17 bases remaining between them. Germline V CDR1 and CDR2: SEHNR, FQNEAQ (reference sequence). The CDR3 loop spans 18 amino acids. This CDR3 is CASSLAGFGSDMNTEAFF. DNA of the CDR3: TGTGCCAGCAGCTTAGCTGGGTTTGGTTCGGATATGAACACTGAAGCTTTCTTT.

The chain recombines TRBV10-3 with TRBJ2-2; no reliable D call. Looked up from germline, CDR1 is ENHRY and CDR2 is SYGVKD. Trimming left V 3 bases short and J 0 bases short, with 11 bases between. CDR3 length equals 16 residues. The DNA of the CDR3 is TGTGCCATCAGTGATCAACATAGGTCGAACACCGGGGAGCTGTTTTTT. This translates into CAISDQHRSNTGELFF.